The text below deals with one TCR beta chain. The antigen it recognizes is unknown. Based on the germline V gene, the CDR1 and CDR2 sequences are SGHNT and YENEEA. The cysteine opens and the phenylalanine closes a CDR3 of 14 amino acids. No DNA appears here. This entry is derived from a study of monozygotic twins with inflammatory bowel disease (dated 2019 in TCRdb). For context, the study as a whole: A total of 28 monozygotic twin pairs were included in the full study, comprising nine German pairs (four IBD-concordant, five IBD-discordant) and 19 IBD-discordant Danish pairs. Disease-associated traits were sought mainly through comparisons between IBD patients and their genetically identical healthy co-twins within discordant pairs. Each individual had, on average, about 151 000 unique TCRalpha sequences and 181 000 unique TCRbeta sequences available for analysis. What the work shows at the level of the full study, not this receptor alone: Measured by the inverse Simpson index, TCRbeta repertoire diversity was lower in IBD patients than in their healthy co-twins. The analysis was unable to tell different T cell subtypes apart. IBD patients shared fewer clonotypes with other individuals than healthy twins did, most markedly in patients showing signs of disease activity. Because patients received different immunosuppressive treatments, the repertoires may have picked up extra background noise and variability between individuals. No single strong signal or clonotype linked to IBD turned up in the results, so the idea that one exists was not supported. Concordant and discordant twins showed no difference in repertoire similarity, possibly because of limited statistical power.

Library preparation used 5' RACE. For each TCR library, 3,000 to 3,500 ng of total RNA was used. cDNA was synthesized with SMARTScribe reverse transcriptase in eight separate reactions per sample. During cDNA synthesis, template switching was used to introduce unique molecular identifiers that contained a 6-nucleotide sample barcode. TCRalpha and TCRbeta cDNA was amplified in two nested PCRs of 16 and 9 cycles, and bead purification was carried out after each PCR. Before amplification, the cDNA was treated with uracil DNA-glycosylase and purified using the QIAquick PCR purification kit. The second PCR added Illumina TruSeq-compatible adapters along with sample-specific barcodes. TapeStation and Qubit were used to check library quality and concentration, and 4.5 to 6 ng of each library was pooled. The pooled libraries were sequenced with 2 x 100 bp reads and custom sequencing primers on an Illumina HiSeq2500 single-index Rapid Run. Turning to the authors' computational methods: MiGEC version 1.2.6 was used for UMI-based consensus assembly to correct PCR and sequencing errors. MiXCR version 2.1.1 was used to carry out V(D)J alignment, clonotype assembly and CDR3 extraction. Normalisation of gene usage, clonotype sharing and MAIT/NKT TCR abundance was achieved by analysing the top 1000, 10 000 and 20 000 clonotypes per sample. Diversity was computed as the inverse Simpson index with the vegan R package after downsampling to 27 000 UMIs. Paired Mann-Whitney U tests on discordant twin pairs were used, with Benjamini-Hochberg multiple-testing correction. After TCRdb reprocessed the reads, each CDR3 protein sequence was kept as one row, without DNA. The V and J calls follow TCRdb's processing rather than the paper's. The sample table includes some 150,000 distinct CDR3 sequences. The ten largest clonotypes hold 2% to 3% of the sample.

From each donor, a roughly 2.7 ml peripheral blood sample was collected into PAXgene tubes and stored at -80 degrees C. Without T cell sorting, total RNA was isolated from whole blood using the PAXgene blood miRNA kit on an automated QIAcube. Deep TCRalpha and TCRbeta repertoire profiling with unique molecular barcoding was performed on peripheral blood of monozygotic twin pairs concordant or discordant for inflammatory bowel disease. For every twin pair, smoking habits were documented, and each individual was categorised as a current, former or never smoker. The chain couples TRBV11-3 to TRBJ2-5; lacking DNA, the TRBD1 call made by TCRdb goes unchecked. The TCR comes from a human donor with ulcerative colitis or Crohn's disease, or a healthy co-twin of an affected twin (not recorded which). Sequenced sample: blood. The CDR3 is CASSLDRGVKTQYF.